A single sample is the source of the 21 T cell receptor beta chains below, sequenced in a study of yellow fever vaccine responses in identical twins. From the RT-PCR reads, TCRdb called clonotypes with MiXCR, one entry per CDR3 protein. Of approximately 18,000 distinct CDR3 sequences listed, roughly three fifths are singletons. This sample comprised T cells from blood (PBMCs), unsorted or a sorted subset (not recorded which), obtained before or after yellow fever vaccination (not recorded which). Receptors were obtained from a young woman who received the yellow fever vaccine.

J is TRBJ1-4 and V is TRBV14, with a weak D call TRBD1 (5 bases). With 4 bases removed from V and 7 bases from J, the gap between germline ends came to 13 bases. This CDR3 region has 14 residues. Germline CDR1 is SGHDN and CDR2 is FVKESK. CDR3 nucleotides: TGTGCCAGCAGCCCACGGACAACCTTTGAAAAACTGTTTTTT. Its translation: CASSPRTTFEKLFF.

The chain has TRBV5-4 and TRBJ1-2; D unclear. The length of the CDR3 is 12 residues. Trimming pared 1 base from V and 3 bases from J, leaving 4 bases between. Per germline, CDR1 SGHNT and CDR2 YYREEE (reference sequence). The CDR3 protein is CASSLRHYGYTF. The DNA of the CDR3 is TGTGCCAGCAGCTTGAGGCACTATGGCTACACCTTC.

This clonotype has only a few counts. This CDR3 is CASSSRPGDYGYTF. CDR3 nucleotide sequence: TGTGCCAGCAGCTCAAGACCCGGCGACTATGGCTACACCTTC. This chain connects TRBV7-1 to TRBJ1-2; D gene unclear. TRBV7-1 is reported as an ORF; its role is uncertain. The length of the CDR3 is 14 residues. Between the trimmed V and J ends, which lost 2 bases and 3 bases, there was a span of 10 bases.

The chain employs TRBV10-3 and TRBJ2-1; D gene uncertain. Germline V gene sequence: CDR1 ENHRY, CDR2 SYGVKD. The CDR3 spans 15 residues. Deletions cut 5 bases from V and 5 bases from J, with 16 bases between. CDR3 sequence reads: CAISSNYGRDNEQFF. CDR3 DNA: TGTGCCATCAGTTCTAATTATGGACGGGACAATGAGCAGTTCTTC.

This clonotype showed up just a few times. The chain employs TRBV6-1 and TRBJ2-1, with 10 nucleotides matching TRBD2. The CDR3 length is 16 residues. J was trimmed by 7 bases and V by 7 bases; bases with no gene match: 13. The V gene's germline CDR1 is MNHNS and CDR2 SASEGT. The CDR3 DNA sequence: TGTGCCAGCACCAACGGGAGGGCTAGCGGGAGAAATGAGCAGTTCTTC. Amino acid sequence: CASTNGRASGRNEQFF.

This chain uses TRBV18 with TRBJ2-5, with no clear D. Trimming pared 6 bases from V and 1 base from J, leaving 3 bases between. Germline lookup yields CDR1 KGHSH and CDR2 LQKENI. The CDR3 has 11 residues. The CDR3 loop is CASSTQETQYF. The CDR3 coding sequence is TGTGCCAGCTCTACCCAAGAGACCCAGTACTTC.

The CDR3 nucleotides read TGCGCCAGCAGAAGACAGGGGTACGAGCAGTACGTC. Its protein product is CASRRQGYEQYV. The rearrangement uses TRBV5-1 and TRBJ2-7, with 8 nucleotides matching TRBD1. Germline V gene data show CDR1 as SGHRS and CDR2 as YFSETQ. The CDR3 covers 12 residues. The junction had 2 bases not matched to a gene; V was cut back by 5 bases and J by 4 bases.

This chain uses TRBV11-2 with TRBJ2-1; unclear D gene. Looked up from germline, CDR1 is SGHAT and CDR2 is FQNNGV. Trimming shortened V by 4 bases and J by 4 bases, and 8 bases separated the two germline ends. This CDR3 spans 13 amino acids. The CDR3 sequence is CASSSYGYNEQFF. The CDR3, as DNA: TGTGCCAGCAGCTCGTACGGATACAATGAGCAGTTCTTC.

In DNA form, the CDR3 reads TGTGCCAGCAGCCTGGGACAGGCTTCTAACTATGGCTACACCTTC. Protein sequence: CASSLGQASNYGYTF. V usage is TRBV11-2 and J usage is TRBJ1-2, with 8 bases aligning to TRBD1. The CDR3 covers 15 residues. Germline V gene data show CDR1 as SGHAT and CDR2 as FQNNGV. With 5 bases clipped from V and 0 bases from J, the junction kept 5 bases outside the gene matches.

The chain is built from TRBV29-1 and TRBJ2-3, with 7 nucleotides matching TRBD1. Trimming removed 6 bases from V and 1 base from J; junction bases left unmatched: 4. The CDR3 is 13 amino acids. The germline V gene encodes CDR1 SQVTM and CDR2 ANQGSEA. CDR3 region: CSVLTGGTDTQYF. The CDR3 bases are TGCAGCGTCCTCACAGGGGGCACAGATACGCAGTATTTT.

The chain combines TRBV10-3 with TRBJ2-1; TRBD1 agrees at 9 bases. CDR1 ENHRY and CDR2 SYGVKD come from the germline V gene. The CDR3 sequence is 15 residues long. V gave up 9 bases and J gave up 0 bases; unmatched junction bases: 6. CDR3 sequence: CAIATGGSSYNEQFF. The CDR3 DNA reads as TGTGCCATTGCGACAGGGGGGAGCTCCTACAATGAGCAGTTCTTC.

V is TRBV13 and J is TRBJ2-2, with D perhaps matching TRBD1 or TRBD2 (5 bases each). V was trimmed by 7 bases and J by 7 bases, leaving 22 bases between them. The CDR3 spans 16 residues. Per the germline V gene, CDR1 is PRHDT and CDR2 is FYEKMQ (reference sequence). Written as DNA, the CDR3 is TGTGCCAGCAAGCTTGAGGGGTTGGTGGCCAACGGGGAGCTGTTTTTT. As protein: CASKLEGLVANGELFF.

This clonotype has just a few counts. The V gene is TRBV29-1, the J gene TRBJ2-7; possibly TRBD1 for D (6 bases). Germline-derived CDR1 and CDR2 are SQVTM and ANQGSEA. Trimming cost V 0 bases and J 1 base, with 22 bases left between them. CDR3 length: 18 residues. CDR3 DNA sequence: TGCAGCGTTGAAGATCCCCAAGGGTACCAACAGGGATCCTACGAGCAGTACTTC. Amino acid sequence: CSVEDPQGYQQGSYEQYF.

This clonotype appeared once. This chain uses TRBV9 with TRBJ2-3; a possible D gene is TRBD2 (6 bases). The CDR3 extends over 13 amino acids. V gave up 0 bases and J gave up 5 bases, with 7 bases separating them. Germline CDR1 reads SGDLS; CDR2 reads YYNGEE. The CDR3 sequence: CASSVGGGDTQYF. CDR3 bases: TGTGCCAGCAGCGTAGGGGGAGGAGATACGCAGTATTTT.

CDR3 protein: CASSLFSSEHYNEQFF. CDR3 in DNA: TGTGCCAGCAGCTTATTTAGCTCGGAGCACTACAATGAGCAGTTCTTC. This sequence joins TRBV11-1 and TRBJ2-1; no clear D gene. V lost 2 bases, J lost 3 bases, and 14 bases lay in between. The germline CDR1 and CDR2 sequences are SGHAT and FQDESV (reference sequence). The CDR3 has 16 residues.

In its sample, this clonotype was seen once. The rearrangement links TRBV11-2 to TRBJ2-3, with D unresolved. Germline loops: CDR1 SGHAT, CDR2 FQNNGV. Deletions cut 7 bases from V and 0 bases from J, with 11 bases between. This CDR3 region has 14 residues. The CDR3, as DNA: TGTGCCAGCAAAACTTTCCCTAGCACAGATACGCAGTATTTT. The encoded protein is CASKTFPSTDTQYF.

The rearrangement uses TRBV29-1 and TRBJ2-3, with TRBD2 matching 7 bases. Germline CDR1 and CDR2: SQVTM and ANQGSEA. The CDR3 has 14 residues. V lost 4 bases, J lost 6 bases, and 10 bases stayed unmatched. In DNA form, the CDR3 reads TGCAGCGTTGGCCCTAGCGGATTGGAGGATACGCAGTATTTT. It encodes CSVGPSGLEDTQYF.

This rearrangement joins TRBV18 to TRBJ2-7; D is unclear. Germline V gene lookup returns CDR1 KGHSH and CDR2 LQKENI. This CDR3 has 11 residues. The V and J ends lost 2 bases and 3 bases respectively, with 2 bases between them. CDR3 coding DNA: TGTGCCAGCTCACCAGACTACGAGCAGTACTTC. Encoded protein: CASSPDYEQYF.

The rearrangement joins TRBV28 to TRBJ1-1; 8 positions match TRBD1. Per the germline V gene, CDR1 is MDHEN and CDR2 is SYDVKM. J gave up 1 base and V 10 bases, and 8 bases lay outside the gene matches. The CDR3 contains 14 residues. The CDR3 region is CANPSDRANTEAFF. The CDR3 DNA sequence: TGTGCCAACCCCTCGGACAGGGCGAACACTGAAGCTTTCTTT.

The V call is TRBV5-1, the J call TRBJ2-3; 10 bases are a match to TRBD2. Unmatched junction bases numbered 9, after V lost 9 bases and J lost 2 bases. CDR3 size: 15 residues. The germline V gene encodes CDR1 SGHRS and CDR2 YFSETQ. The CDR3 region is CATTSSGGSTDTQYF. The CDR3 coding sequence is TGCGCCACCACATCTAGCGGGGGATCCACAGATACGCAGTATTTT.

In this sample, this clonotype turned up a few times. The V call is TRBV7-9, the J call TRBJ2-1; D unresolved. V dropped 4 bases and J dropped 7 bases, with 5 bases sitting between them. This CDR3 region has 11 residues. Germline-derived CDR1 and CDR2 are SEHNR and FQNEAQ (reference sequence). The CDR3: CASSSTNEQFF. The CDR3 bases are TGTGCCAGCAGCTCCACAAATGAGCAGTTCTTC.